The 18 T cell receptor beta chains below come from one sample, sequenced in a study of blood T cells in healthy people across ages. Then a second PCR, running about 7 to 11 cycles, was carried out with a sample-barcoded 5' primer and a J-beta primer mix. TCRdb ran MiXCR on the 5' RACE reads and lists one entry per CDR3 protein. The repertoire holds around 1.1 million distinct CDR3 sequences, with around two fifths as singletons. What was sequenced was blood. These receptors all stem from a man aged 18 to 35 in good health.

Only a few counts were recorded for this clonotype. The chain is built from TRBV7-8 and TRBJ1-1; the D is unclear. The CDR3 is 14 residues long. The germline V gene encodes CDR1 SGHVS and CDR2 FQNEAQ. V shed 6 bases and J shed 1 base, with 12 bases lying between them. The CDR3 DNA reads TGTGCCAGCAGTGGCGACGAATCGAACACTGAAGCTTTCTTT. It yields the protein CASSGDESNTEAFF.

In nucleotides, the CDR3 is TGTGCCAGCAGCCAAGAGGTGAAAAATTCACCCCTCCACTTT. This encodes CASSQEVKNSPLHF. The chain uses TRBV3-1 and TRBJ1-6; D remains ambiguous. This CDR3 region has 14 residues. V was cut by 0 bases and J by 7 bases, with 7 bases left in between. Germline CDR1 is LGHDT and CDR2 is YNNKEL (reference sequence).

The chain links TRBV4-3 to TRBJ1-1; 11 nucleotides line up with TRBD1. Germline V lookup: CDR1 LGHNA, CDR2 YSLEER. After removal of 3 bases from V and 6 bases from J, the junction contained 9 bases not matched to a gene. The CDR3 extends over 16 amino acids. CDR3 in DNA: TGCGCCAGCAGCCAGGAACCGGGACAGGGGGGAGCTGAAGCTTTCTTT. Translating it yields CASSQEPGQGGAEAFF.

The chain uses TRBV29-1 and TRBJ2-3; D might be TRBD1 or TRBD2, each matching 5 bases. CDR1 SQVTM and CDR2 ANQGSEA come from the germline V gene. The CDR3 contains 17 residues. In nucleotides, the CDR3 is TGCGGGAGCACGGGGACGTCTGTTGATTCTAGCACAGATACGCAGTATTTT. This codes for CGSTGTSVDSSTDTQYF.

The chain combines TRBV27 with TRBJ1-2; D remains ambiguous. The germline CDR1 and CDR2 sequences are MNHEY and SMNVEV (reference sequence). The CDR3 is 14 residues long. The V gene lost 5 bases and the J gene lost 2 bases, with 12 bases spanning the gap. The CDR3, as DNA: TGTGCCAGCAGTAGATCCACAGAAAACTATGGCTACACCTTC. This sequence encodes CASSRSTENYGYTF.

The genes are TRBV11-2 and TRBJ2-3; perhaps TRBD2 as D (6 bases). The V and J ends lost 1 base and 0 bases respectively, with 14 bases between them. The germline gives CDR1 SGHAT, CDR2 FQNNGV. CDR3 size: 17 residues. CDR3 sequence reads: CASSLVGRDSSTDTQYF. CDR3 coding DNA: TGTGCCAGCAGCTTAGTAGGCAGGGACTCTAGCACAGATACGCAGTATTTT.

This clonotype came up a few times. The rearrangement uses TRBV4-2 and TRBJ1-4; 10 positions agree with TRBD1. The V segment lost 3 bases and the J segment 6 bases; nucleotides outside the gene matches: 7. CDR1 and CDR2 from the germline V gene are LGHNA and YNFKEQ. The CDR3 has 16 residues. This CDR3 reads CASSQLTGGADEKLFF. Written as DNA, the CDR3 is TGTGCCAGCAGCCAGTTGACAGGGGGCGCTGATGAAAAACTGTTTTTT.

This clonotype was counted between two and nine times. The genes are TRBV6-5 and TRBJ1-5; 8 nucleotides match TRBD1. The V segment lost 6 bases and the J segment 9 bases; nucleotides outside the gene matches: 7. This CDR3 spans 13 amino acids. The germline V gene has CDR1 MNHEY and CDR2 SVGAGI. Here the CDR3 reads CASSPTGGWPQHF. CDR3 bases: TGTGCCAGCAGCCCAACAGGGGGTTGGCCCCAGCATTTT.

Points on this clonotype: One junction end does not reproduce the germline sequence, and a read error may be involved. The rearrangement uses TRBV7-2 and TRBJ2-6; D not resolved. The CDR3 contains 17 residues. Per the germline V gene, CDR1 is SGHTA and CDR2 is FQGNSA. The CDR3 reads CAGSFGQFTSGANVLTF. The CDR3 nucleotides are TGTGCCGGCAGCTTTGGCCAGTTTACTTCTGGGGCCAACGTCCTGACTTTC.

The chain carries TRBV19 and TRBJ1-5; no reliable D call. The CDR3 runs to 16 residues. Trimming pared 1 base from V and 1 base from J, leaving 11 bases between. Germline V gene data show CDR1 as LNHDA and CDR2 as SQIVND (reference sequence). CDR3: CASSIGGCGSNQPQHF. CDR3 nucleotides: TGTGCCAGTAGTATAGGGGGATGCGGGAGCAATCAGCCCCAGCATTTT.

As regards this clonotype: An end of the junction differs from the germline gene, which may be a read error. The chain recombines TRBV28 with TRBJ1-2; D might be TRBD1 (5 bases). This CDR3 contains 13 residues. From germline, CDR1 is MDHEN and CDR2 SYDVKM. Written as DNA, the CDR3 is TGTGCCAGCAAAGGGGCTACGAACTATGGCTGCACCTTC. Residues: CASKGATNYGCTF.

This clonotype was detected only a few times. This chain links TRBV10-3 with TRBJ2-1; D unresolved. CDR3 size: 15 residues. Trimming stripped 3 bases from V and 0 bases from J, with 9 bases between. Germline CDR1 and CDR2: ENHRY and SYGVKD. CDR3 DNA sequence: TGTGCCATCAGTGACCTTGCGAGCTCCTACAATGAGCAGTTCTTC. Translating it yields CAISDLASSYNEQFF.

CDR3 DNA sequence: TGCAGTGCTAGCTCAGCTTACTCTGGAAACACCATATATTTT. It yields the protein CSASSAYSGNTIYF. The chain recombines TRBV20-1 with TRBJ1-3; no definite D call. Germline lookup yields CDR1 DFQATT and CDR2 SNEGSKA (reference sequence). CDR3 size: 14 residues. Trimming pared 3 bases from V and 0 bases from J, leaving 9 bases between.

The genes are TRBV20-1 and TRBJ2-4; D not resolved. Germline V lookup: CDR1 DFQATT, CDR2 SNEGSKA (reference sequence). Trimming took off 0 bases at V and 5 bases at J, with 11 bases between the two ends. The CDR3 runs 14 residues. The CDR3: CSARDRRTENIQYF. The DNA of the CDR3 is TGCAGTGCTAGAGATCGCAGGACCGAAAACATTCAGTACTTC.

This clonotype was detected a few times. V usage is TRBV3-1 and J usage is TRBJ1-4; the D gene is possibly TRBD1 (5 bases). Germline-derived CDR1 and CDR2 are LGHDT and YNNKEL (reference sequence). The CDR3 spans 12 residues. Trimming took 3 bases from V and 8 from J, leaving 7 bases between them. CDR3 loop: CASSHRQEKLFF. CDR3 nucleotides: TGTGCCAGCAGCCATCGACAGGAAAAACTGTTTTTT.

The CDR3 region has the DNA TGTGCCACCAGCAGAGATCAAGTGATTGGTAATTCACCCCTCCACTTT. Encoded protein: CATSRDQVIGNSPLHF. The chain combines TRBV15 with TRBJ1-6; D is uncertain. The ends were cut back, 0 bases at V and 6 bases at J, with 12 bases in the middle. The CDR3 is made up of 16 amino acids. Per germline, CDR1 LNHNV and CDR2 YYDKDF (reference sequence).

Many counts were recorded for this clonotype. V and J are TRBV6-6 and TRBJ1-2; no clear D gene. The ends were cut back, 6 bases at V and 4 bases at J, with 12 bases in the middle. This CDR3 is 13 amino acids long. CDR1 MNHNY and CDR2 SVGAGI come from the germline V gene (reference sequence). The CDR3 loop reads CASSQTESYGYTF. DNA for the CDR3: TGTGCCAGCAGCCAGACCGAGTCCTATGGCTACACCTTC.

This clonotype came up a few times. V usage is TRBV5-1 and J usage is TRBJ1-5, with D possibly matching TRBD1 (6 bases). Trimming pared 8 bases from V and 3 bases from J, leaving 9 bases between. CDR1 is SGHRS, CDR2 YFSETQ, per germline. The CDR3 consists of 12 residues. CDR3 residues: CARNRDNQPQHF. Written as DNA, the CDR3 is TGCGCCAGGAACAGGGACAATCAGCCCCAGCATTTT.